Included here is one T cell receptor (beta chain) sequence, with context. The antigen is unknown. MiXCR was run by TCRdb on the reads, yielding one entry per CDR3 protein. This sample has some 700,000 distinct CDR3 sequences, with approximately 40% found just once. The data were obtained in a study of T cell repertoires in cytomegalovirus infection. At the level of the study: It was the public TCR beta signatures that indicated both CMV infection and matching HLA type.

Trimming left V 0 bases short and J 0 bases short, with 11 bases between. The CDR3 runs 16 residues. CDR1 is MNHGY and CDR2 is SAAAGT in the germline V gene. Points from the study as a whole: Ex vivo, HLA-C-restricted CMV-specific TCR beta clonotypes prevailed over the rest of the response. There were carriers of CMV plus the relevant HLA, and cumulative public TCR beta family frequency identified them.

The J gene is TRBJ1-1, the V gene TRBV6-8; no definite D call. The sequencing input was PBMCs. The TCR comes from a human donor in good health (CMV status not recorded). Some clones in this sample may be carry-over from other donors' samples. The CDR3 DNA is TGTGCCAGCAGTTACTCGGCAGGCGATATGAACACTGAAGCTTTCTTT. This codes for CASSYSAGDMNTEAFF.